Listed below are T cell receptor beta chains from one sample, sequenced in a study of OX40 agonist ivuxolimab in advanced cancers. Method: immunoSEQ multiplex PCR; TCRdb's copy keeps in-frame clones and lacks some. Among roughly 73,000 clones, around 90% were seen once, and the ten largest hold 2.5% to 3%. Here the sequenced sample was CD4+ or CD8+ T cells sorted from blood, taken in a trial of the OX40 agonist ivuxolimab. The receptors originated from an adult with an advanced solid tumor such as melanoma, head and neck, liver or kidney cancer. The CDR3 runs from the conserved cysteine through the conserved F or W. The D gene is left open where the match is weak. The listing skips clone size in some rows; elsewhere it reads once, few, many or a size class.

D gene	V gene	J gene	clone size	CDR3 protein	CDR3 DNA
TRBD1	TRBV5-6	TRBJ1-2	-	CASSLEQGIKYGYTF	TGTGCCAGCAGCTTGGAACAGGGGATTAAATATGGCTACACCTTC
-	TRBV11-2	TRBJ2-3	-	CASSLDLPLLQSTDTQYF	TGTGCCAGCAGCTTAGATCTCCCCTTACTACAGAGCACAGATACGCAGTATTTT
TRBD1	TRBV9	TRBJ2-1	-	CASSVVVGQGYEQFF	TGTGCCAGCAGCGTAGTGGTCGGACAGGGCTATGAGCAGTTCTTC
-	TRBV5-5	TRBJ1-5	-	CASSPRTDNQPQHF	TGTGCCAGCAGCCCCCGGACAGACAATCAGCCCCAGCATTTT
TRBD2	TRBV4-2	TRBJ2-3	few	CASGTSGGADTQYF	TGTGCCAGCGGGACTAGCGGCGGGGCAGATACGCAGTATTTT
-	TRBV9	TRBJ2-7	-	CASSVGRQGGAASTDEQYF	TGTGCCAGCAGCGTAGGGCGACAGGGAGGCGCCGCTTCTACGGACGAGCAGTACTTC
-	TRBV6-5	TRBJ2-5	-	CASSYAGAGETQYF	TGTGCCAGCAGTTATGCGGGGGCTGGGGAGACCCAGTACTTC
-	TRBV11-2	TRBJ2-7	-	CASSLVPQSYEQYF	TGTGCCAGCAGCTTAGTCCCCCAGTCCTACGAGCAGTACTTC
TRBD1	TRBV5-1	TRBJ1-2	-	CASSLAEGTGGNGYTF	TGCGCCAGCAGCTTGGCGGAAGGGACAGGGGGAAATGGCTACACCTTC
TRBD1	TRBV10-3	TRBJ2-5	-	CATALTGEETQYF	TGTGCCACCGCCCTGACAGGGGAAGAGACCCAGTACTTC
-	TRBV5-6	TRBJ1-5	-	CASSLSSNQPQHF	TGTGCCAGCAGCTTGAGTAGTAATCAGCCCCAGCATTTT
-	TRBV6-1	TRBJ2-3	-	CASSLLTSTDTQYF	TGTGCCAGCAGTCTACTGACTAGTACAGATACGCAGTATTTT
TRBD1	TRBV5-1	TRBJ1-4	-	CASSPGTGGEKLFF	TGCGCCAGCAGCCCTGGGACAGGTGGTGAAAAACTGTTTTTT
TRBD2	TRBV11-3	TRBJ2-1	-	CASSLDGSAGGREQFF	TGTGCCAGCAGCTTAGATGGTTCAGCGGGAGGCCGGGAGCAGTTCTTC
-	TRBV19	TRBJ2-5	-	CASSPGRLQETQYF	TGTGCCAGTAGCCCCGGGCGCCTCCAAGAGACCCAGTACTTC
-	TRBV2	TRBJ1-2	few	CASSEEGFVYGYTF	TGTGCCAGCAGTGAGGAGGGTTTCGTCTATGGCTACACCTTC
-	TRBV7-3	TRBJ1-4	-	CASSPGLGTNEKLFF	TGTGCCAGCAGCCCGGGTTTAGGAACTAATGAAAAACTGTTTTTT
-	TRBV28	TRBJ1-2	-	CASIQWGGSYGYTF	TGTGCCAGCATCCAGTGGGGGGGAAGTTATGGCTACACCTTC
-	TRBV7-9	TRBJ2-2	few	CASRRIGELFF	TGTGCCAGCAGACGGATCGGGGAGCTGTTTTTT
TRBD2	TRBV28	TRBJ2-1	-	CASSLGGSGRTEQFF	TGTGCCAGCAGTTTAGGGGGTAGCGGGAGGACTGAGCAGTTCTTC
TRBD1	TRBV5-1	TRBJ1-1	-	CASSWYDRGTPNTEAFF	TGCGCCAGCAGCTGGTATGACAGGGGAACTCCGAACACTGAAGCTTTCTTT
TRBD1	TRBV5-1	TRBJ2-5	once	CASSSGTGEETQYF	TGCGCCAGCAGTTCCGGGACAGGGGAAGAGACCCAGTACTTC
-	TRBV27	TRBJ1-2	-	CASGPHNYGYTF	TGTGCCAGCGGCCCACACAACTATGGCTACACCTTC
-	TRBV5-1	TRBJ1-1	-	CASSLTGGHEAFF	TGCGCCAGCAGCTTAACGGGTGGGCATGAAGCTTTCTTT